This T cell receptor beta chain was obtained from a study of blood T cell repertoires in COVID-19 (dated by TCRdb to the early 2020s). Describing the broader study: The collaborator samples originated in the United States, Italy and Spain and spanned the acute and convalescent phases of COVID-19. The material from the prospective study consisted of cDNA or gDNA derived from T cells, B-cell-depleted T cells, or PBMCs. The dataset comprised deeply sampled blood TCRbeta repertoires from subjects exposed to, actively infected with, or recovered from COVID-19. The repertoires were released in a freely available public database intended as a resource for research on the immune response to SARS-CoV-2. Samples came from the ongoing ImmuneRACE study (first 160 participants) plus 1,254 subjects from 6 global collaborators. Sample metadata almost always included a de-identified subject ID, COVID-19 status, age in years and sex. Where HLA class I and class II types were available, the types were taken from metadata supplied by the sample provider, not from assay-based typing. General findings and caveats noted by the study authors: Clinical and demographic metadata were provided uncurated, with the amount varying by source and participant.

Whole blood was collected in K2EDTA tubes by collaborating institutions according to the institutions' own protocols. For TCRbeta analysis, collaborators shipped samples as frozen whole blood, isolated PBMCs, or DNA extracted from either of those sample types. The CDR3, cysteine through phenylalanine, is 15 amino acids long. The read is trimmed to its CDR3 DNA, 45 bases read in frame from base 1. Sequences SGDLS (CDR1) and YYNGEE (CDR2) are obtained from the germline V gene. Ends trimmed: V by 3 bases, J by 7 bases; bases unmatched to a gene: 8. A word on this clone: The specificity of this receptor is unknown. No quality values exist for individual bases; no much larger clone is one base distant.

TCRbeta CDR3 regions were amplified from genomic DNA using the immunoSEQ Assay, a bias-controlled multiplex PCR. In the authors' own workflow: Within the assay, amplification of reference gene primers was used to estimate how many nucleated cells each sample contained. Sequence reads were collapsed and filtered to measure the absolute abundance of every unique TCRbeta CDR3 rearrangement. For each sample, productive Simpson clonality was calculated as the square root of Simpson's diversity index across productive rearrangements. TCRdb provides this immuneACCESS table in a form limited to in-frame rearrangements. Some clones are lacking; in checked studies, under half of them reflect an unresolved V gene, and why the rest are absent is not known. The D gene and trimming were derived from the DNA, and the V and J assignments and clone size from that table. This sample holds 150,000 to 200,000 clones; about 83% were observed only once. Jointly, the top ten make up around 5% of the sample.

Recombination linked TRBV9 to TRBJ2-2; the junction holds 8 bases that match TRBD2. This TCR was sampled from a human donor in a cohort sampled during active COVID-19. The sequencing sample was made of peripheral blood. The CDR3 amino acid sequence is: CASSGAREGGGELFF. The base sequence is TGTGCCAGCAGCGGGGCCCGGGAGGGTGGCGGGGAGCTGTTTTTT.